These 3 T cell receptor beta chains came from one sample sequenced in a study of blood T cells in healthy people across ages. A second PCR of 7 to 11 cycles used a sample-barcoded 5' primer and a J-beta primer mix. Using its own MiXCR run on the 5' RACE reads, TCRdb lists one record per CDR3 protein. The sample holds roughly 1.7 million distinct CDR3 sequences, about 32% seen once. Material for sequencing was blood. These receptors were collected from a woman aged 25 to 39 in good health.

The chain couples TRBV18 to TRBJ2-1, with 8 bases matching TRBD2. This CDR3 comprises 14 residues. Trimming at V came to 6 bases and at J to 7 bases, leaving 8 bases not matched to a gene. The germline gives CDR1 KGHSH, CDR2 LQKENI. CDR3 loop: CASSPSSGRNEQFF. The CDR3 DNA sequence: TGTGCCAGCTCGCCTTCTAGCGGGCGGAATGAGCAGTTCTTC.

V usage is TRBV10-3 and J usage is TRBJ2-7; 7 nucleotides agree with TRBD2. The trim removed 6 bases at V and 2 bases at J, leaving 7 bases unmatched. The CDR3 sequence is 14 residues long. CDR1 is ENHRY, CDR2 SYGVKD, per germline. The CDR3 is CAIRSTGTTYEQYF. CDR3 nucleotides: TGTGCCATCAGATCGACCGGGACTACCTACGAGCAGTACTTC.

This clonotype has only a few counts. The chain couples TRBV18 to TRBJ2-3; no clear D gene. Per germline, CDR1 KGHSH and CDR2 LQKENI. This CDR3 has 15 amino acids. V lost 3 bases and J 1 base, leaving 11 bases between the germline ends. CDR3 in DNA: TGTGCCAGCTCACCGGGCGCAGAAGGCACAGATACGCAGTATTTT. Residues: CASSPGAEGTDTQYF.